This section outlines one T cell receptor (beta chain) sequence together with its context. This specimen belongs to a study of blood T cell repertoires in COVID-19. Turning to the study itself: In each case, the material was cDNA or gDNA derived from T cells, B-cell-depleted T cells, or PBMCs.

The table came from immunoSEQ multiplex PCR; TCRdb's copy has only in-frame clones and leaves some out. The sample carries 240,000 or so clones, roughly four fifths recorded once. Germline values: CDR1 MNHEY, CDR2 SMNVEV (reference sequence). The length of the CDR3 is 13 residues. The ends were cut back, 7 bases at V and 0 bases at J, with 8 bases in the middle. The chain employs TRBV27 and TRBJ2-3; perhaps TRBD1 as D (6 bases). Source material: peripheral blood. The source is a woman aged 80 or older with COVID-19, enrolled during active disease. In DNA form, the CDR3 reads TGTGCCAGCAAGGGACATAGCACAGATACGCAGTATTTT. Residues: CASKGHSTDTQYF.